Sequencing of this T cell receptor (beta chain) was carried out in a study of cytomegalovirus exposure and HLA in healthy donors. The PCR ran on 60 Vbeta and 13 Jbeta primers. Sequencing was performed with immunoSEQ multiplex PCR; in TCRdb, only in-frame clones are kept and a portion is missing. The sample comprises 180,000 or so clones, approximately 72% of which are singletons, and about 2.5% rests with the top ten. This clone is a singleton in its sample. The germline V gene encodes CDR1 LNHDA and CDR2 SQIVND (reference sequence). V lost 5 bases and J lost 4; bases outside the gene matches: 3. This CDR3 contains 13 residues.

V and J are TRBV19 and TRBJ1-2, with 8 bases that match TRBD1. What was sequenced was PBMCs. This TCR derives from a human donor in good health. The CDR3 protein is CASSGGTGYGYTF. The DNA of the CDR3 is TGTGCCAGTAGTGGCGGGACAGGCTATGGCTACACCTTC.